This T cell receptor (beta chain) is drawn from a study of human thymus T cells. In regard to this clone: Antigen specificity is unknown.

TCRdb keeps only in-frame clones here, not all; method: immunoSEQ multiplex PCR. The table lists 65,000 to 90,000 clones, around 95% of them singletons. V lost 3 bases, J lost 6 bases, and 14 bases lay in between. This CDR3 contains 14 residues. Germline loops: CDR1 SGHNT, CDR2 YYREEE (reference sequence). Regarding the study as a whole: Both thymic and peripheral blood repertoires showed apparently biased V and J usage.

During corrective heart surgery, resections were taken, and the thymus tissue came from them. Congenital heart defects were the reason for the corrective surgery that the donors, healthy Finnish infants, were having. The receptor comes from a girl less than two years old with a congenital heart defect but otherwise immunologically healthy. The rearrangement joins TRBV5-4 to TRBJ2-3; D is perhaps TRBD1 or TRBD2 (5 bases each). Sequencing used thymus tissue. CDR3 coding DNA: TGTGCCAGCAGCTCGGGACGGACACTGGATACGCAGTATTTT. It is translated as CASSSGRTLDTQYF. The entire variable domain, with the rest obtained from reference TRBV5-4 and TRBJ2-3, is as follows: ETGVTQSPTHLIKTRGQQVTLRCSSQSGHNTVSWYQQALGQGPQFIFQYYREEENGRGNFPPRFSGLQFPNYSSELNVNALELDDSALYLCASSSGRTLDTQYFGPGTRLTVL.